This TCR beta chain is from a study of beta chain features in type 1 diabetes. Findings of the study overall: Type 1 diabetes patients had TCRB CDR3s that were shorter (moderately but significantly so) in all four CD4+ subsets.

Expressed TCRB transcripts were sequenced after all isolated RNA was converted to cDNA. Repertoires were generated with immunoSEQ multiplex PCR, while TCRdb's copy carries only in-frame clones and drops some. The sample has about 900,000 clones, 17% seen once. Of note for this clone: Antigen unknown.

Germline V gives CDR1 LNHDA, CDR2 SQIVND (reference sequence). V shed 5 bases and J 2 bases; nucleotides not matched to a gene: 6. The CDR3 has 15 residues. The sequence was obtained from a woman aged 18-29 years in good health. J is TRBJ2-7 and V is TRBV19; 10 bases are a match to TRBD1. The sequenced sample consisted of naive CD4+ T cells from blood. CDR3 sequence reads: CASSSRTGGTYEQYF. The CDR3 DNA sequence: TGTGCCAGTAGTTCTAGGACAGGGGGGACCTACGAGCAGTACTTC.